This passage covers 5 T cell receptor beta chains from one sample sequenced in a study of quantifying T cell responses using KT2 cells. Across the study: Reverse transcription used primers in the TCR alpha and beta constant regions.

The cDNA 3' end received a ligated oligonucleotide with a UMI. An equimolar mix of RC1.1 and RC1.2 primed the beta chain across TRBC1 and TRBC2. TCRdb fed the UMI-ligation and nested PCR reads into MiXCR, producing one record per CDR3 protein. The sample shows 25,000 to 35,000 distinct CDR3 sequences, about 7.1% of them seen only once. Material: PBMCs spiked with cells of the T cell clone KT2. The receptor source for this set is a human donor.

The chain combines TRBV20-1 with TRBJ1-5, with unresolved D. The length of the CDR3 is 16 residues. Germline CDR1 is DFQATT and CDR2 is SNEGSKA (reference sequence). The ends were cut back, 0 bases at V and 5 bases at J, with 17 bases in the middle. The CDR3 loop reads CSAREWSLVRDQPQHF. The CDR3 bases are TGCAGTGCTAGAGAGTGGTCGTTGGTAAGGGATCAGCCCCAGCATTTT.

This clonotype has at least ten counts. The chain combines TRBV7-9 with TRBJ2-3; TRBD2 matches at 8 bases. The CDR3 length is 16 residues. V lost 2 bases, J lost 3 bases, and 7 bases stayed unmatched. CDR1 SEHNR and CDR2 FQNEAQ come from the germline V gene (reference sequence). The CDR3 DNA reads as TGTGCCAGCAGCTTAAGGTCGGGAGGGCTGACAGATACGCAGTATTTT. It translates to CASSLRSGGLTDTQYF.

The chain is built from TRBV20-1 and TRBJ2-1, with TRBD2 matching over 9 bases. The trim removed 3 bases at V and 9 bases at J, leaving 6 bases unmatched. CDR1 is DFQATT, CDR2 SNEGSKA, per germline (reference sequence). This CDR3 has 13 residues. CDR3 amino acids: CSARLPSGTEQFF. The CDR3 coding sequence is TGCAGTGCTAGGTTACCTAGCGGGACTGAGCAGTTCTTC.

V gene TRBV6-2 or TRBV6-3 combines with J gene TRBJ2-7, with 10 bases matching TRBD2. CDR3 length equals 14 residues. Germline trimming cut 7 bases from V and 4 bases from J; bases unmatched to any gene: 7. Looked up from germline, CDR1 is MNHEY and CDR2 is SVGEGT. The CDR3 spells CASTEAGGQYEQYF. In nucleotides, the CDR3 is TGTGCCAGCACCGAAGCGGGAGGGCAATACGAGCAGTACTTC.

This clonotype was seen repeatedly, ten times or more. This chain links TRBV6-1 with TRBJ1-1; TRBD1 aligns across 8 bases. J gave up 3 bases and V 0 bases, and 6 bases lay outside the gene matches. Germline-derived CDR1 and CDR2 are MNHNS and SASEGT. This CDR3 is built from 16 residues. The CDR3 spells CASSEATQGAYTEAFF. The CDR3 DNA follows: TGTGCCAGCAGTGAAGCGACGCAGGGGGCGTACACTGAAGCTTTCTTT.